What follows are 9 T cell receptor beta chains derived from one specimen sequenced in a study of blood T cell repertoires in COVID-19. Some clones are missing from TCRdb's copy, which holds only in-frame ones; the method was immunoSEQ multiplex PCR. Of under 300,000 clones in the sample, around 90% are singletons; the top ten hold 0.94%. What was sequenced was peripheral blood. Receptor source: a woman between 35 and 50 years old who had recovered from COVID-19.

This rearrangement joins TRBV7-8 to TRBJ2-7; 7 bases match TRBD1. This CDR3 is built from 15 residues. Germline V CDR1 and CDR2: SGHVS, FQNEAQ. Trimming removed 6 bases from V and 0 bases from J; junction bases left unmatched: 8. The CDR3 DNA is TGTGCCAGCAGTAGGGGGCACCAAAGCTCCTACGAGCAGTACTTC. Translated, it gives CASSRGHQSSYEQYF.

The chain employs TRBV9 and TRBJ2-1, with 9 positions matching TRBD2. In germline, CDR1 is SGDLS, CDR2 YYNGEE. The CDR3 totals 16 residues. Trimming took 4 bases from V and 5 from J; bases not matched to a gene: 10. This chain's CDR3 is CASSSRTSATNNEQFF. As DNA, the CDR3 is TGTGCCAGCAGCAGCCGGACTAGCGCAACGAACAATGAGCAGTTCTTC.

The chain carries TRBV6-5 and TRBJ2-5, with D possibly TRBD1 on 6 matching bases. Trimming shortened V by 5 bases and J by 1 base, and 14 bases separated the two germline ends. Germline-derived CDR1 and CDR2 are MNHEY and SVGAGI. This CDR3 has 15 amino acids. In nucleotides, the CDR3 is TGTGCCAGCAGTACCGGGACATATAGCCAAGAGACCCAGTACTTC. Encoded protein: CASSTGTYSQETQYF.

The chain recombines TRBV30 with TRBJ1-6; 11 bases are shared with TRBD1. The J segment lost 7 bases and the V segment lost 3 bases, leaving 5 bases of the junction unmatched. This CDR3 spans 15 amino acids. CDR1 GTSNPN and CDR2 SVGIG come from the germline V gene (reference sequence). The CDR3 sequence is CAWRGQGATNSPLHF. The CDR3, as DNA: TGTGCCTGGAGAGGACAGGGGGCGACGAATTCACCCCTCCACTTT.

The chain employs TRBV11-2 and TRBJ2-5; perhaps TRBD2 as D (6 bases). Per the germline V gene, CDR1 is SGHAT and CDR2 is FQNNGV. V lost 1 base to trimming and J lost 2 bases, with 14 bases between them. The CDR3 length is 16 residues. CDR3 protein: CASSLGVSGAQETQYF. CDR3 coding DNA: TGTGCCAGCAGCTTAGGAGTCTCGGGAGCGCAAGAGACCCAGTACTTC.

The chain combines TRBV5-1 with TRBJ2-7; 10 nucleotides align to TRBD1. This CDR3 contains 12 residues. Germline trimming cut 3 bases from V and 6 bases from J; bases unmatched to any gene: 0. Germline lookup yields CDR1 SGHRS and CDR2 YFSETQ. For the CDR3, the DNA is TGCGCCAGCAGCTGGACAGGGGGCGAGCAGTACTTC. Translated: CASSWTGGEQYF. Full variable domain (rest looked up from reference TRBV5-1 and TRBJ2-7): KAGVTQTPRYLIKTRGQQVTLSCSPISGHRSVSWYQQTPGQGLQFLFEYFSETQRNKGNFPGRFSGRQFSNSRSEMNVSTLELGDSALYLCASSWTGGEQYFGPGTRLTVT.

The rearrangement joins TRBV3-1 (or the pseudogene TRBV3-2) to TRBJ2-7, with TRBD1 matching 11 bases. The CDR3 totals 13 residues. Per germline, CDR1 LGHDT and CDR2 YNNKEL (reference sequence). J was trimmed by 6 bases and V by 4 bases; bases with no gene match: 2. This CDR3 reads CASSLGQGGEQYF. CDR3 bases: TGTGCCAGCAGCCTGGGACAGGGGGGCGAGCAGTACTTC.

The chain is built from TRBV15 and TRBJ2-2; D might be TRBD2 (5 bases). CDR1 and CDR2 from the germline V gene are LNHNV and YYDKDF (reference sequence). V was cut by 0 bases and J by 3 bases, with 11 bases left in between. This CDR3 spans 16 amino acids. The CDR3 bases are TGTGCCACCAGCAGAGATTTTGCGGACTACACCGGGGAGCTGTTTTTT. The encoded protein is CATSRDFADYTGELFF.

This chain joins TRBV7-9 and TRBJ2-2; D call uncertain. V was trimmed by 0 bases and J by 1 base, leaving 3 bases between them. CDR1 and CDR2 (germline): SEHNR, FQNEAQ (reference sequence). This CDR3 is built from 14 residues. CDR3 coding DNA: TGTGCCAGCAGCTTAGCACAGAACACCGGGGAGCTGTTTTTT. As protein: CASSLAQNTGELFF.